The following is a TCR beta chain sequence with its context. Its matching antigen is unknown. The germline gene is not matched at one end of the junction; a read error may be the cause. This record belongs to a study of blood T cells in healthy people across ages. Together with a sample-barcoded 5' primer, a J-beta primer mix was included in a second PCR lasting about 7 to 12 cycles. In TCRdb, the 5' RACE reads were re-called with MiXCR into one record per CDR3 protein. The repertoire has about 1.8 million distinct CDR3 sequences, about 50% of them found once; the top ten carry approximately 2%. PBMCs were isolated at a quantity of at least 7 million per sample. CDR1 and CDR2 from the germline V gene are MNHEY and SMNVEV (reference sequence). The CDR3 runs 12 residues. General observations from the study: Donor CMV status, an unknown factor, possibly confounded changes in expanded clonotypes. What prevented conclusive comparison of naive and antigen-experienced cells was that PBMCs were unsorted.

The genes are TRBV27 and TRBJ2-5; 9 bases fit TRBD1. The sequenced sample consisted of blood. The receptor comes from a woman in her 40s in good health. This CDR3 is CASGQGRETRYF. In nucleotides, the CDR3 is TGTGCCAGCGGACAGGGGCGAGAGACCCGGTACTTC.